These 12 T cell receptor beta chains share one sample of origin, sequenced in a study of CXCR3-negative and CXCR3-positive naive CD8 T cells. The libraries of TRB cDNA were constructed through 5' RACE using UMI labels. TCRdb derives one entry per CDR3 protein from the 5' RACE reads, leaving out DNA. The sample data list just over 60,000 distinct CDR3 sequences. The specimen sequenced was naive CXCR3- CD8+ T cells from blood. Subset given: CD45RO-CCR7+CD27+CD95- naive CD8+ T cells lacking CXCR3 (TNR3-). The receptors come from a human donor in good health. Some clones in this sample may be carry-over from other donors' samples.

The chain uses TRBV7-7 and TRBJ2-5; the TCRdb call, TRBD2, lacks DNA for checking. Germline lookup yields CDR1 SSHAT and CDR2 FNYEAQ (reference sequence). The CDR3 covers 16 residues. CDR3 loop: CASSSTPGTSVETQYF.

The rearrangement uses TRBV14 and TRBJ2-1; TCRdb lists TRBD2, though no DNA is available to test this call. The CDR3 loop spans 17 amino acids. Germline V CDR1 and CDR2: SGHDN, FVKESK. The CDR3: CASSHRTSGGSYNEQFF.

The chain recombines TRBV7-9 with TRBJ2-7; TCRdb returns TRBD1, unconfirmable since there is no DNA. The CDR3 length is 16 residues. Looked up from germline, CDR1 is SEHNR and CDR2 is FQNEAQ (reference sequence). Here the CDR3 reads CASSFPDSFSSYEQYF.

V usage is TRBV5-6 and J usage is TRBJ2-3; TCRdb returns TRBD2, unconfirmable since there is no DNA. The V gene's germline CDR1 is SGHDT and CDR2 YYEEEE. This CDR3 is built from 18 residues. The CDR3 here is CASSLLPSGGRRTDTQYF.

The chain has TRBV28 and TRBJ1-4; the D call of TRBD1 rests on TCRdb alone, since no DNA is present to check it. Germline lookup yields CDR1 MDHEN and CDR2 SYDVKM. CDR3 length: 17 residues. The CDR3 is CASSLGTGTNWNEKLFF.

This chain joins TRBV6-2 or TRBV6-3 and TRBJ2-3; the TCRdb call, TRBD2, lacks DNA for checking. Germline-derived CDR1 and CDR2 are MNHEY and SVGEGT. The CDR3 loop spans 16 amino acids. CDR3 residues: CASRDPGLSLIDTQYF.

The chain has TRBV4-2 and TRBJ2-2; the D call from TCRdb, TRBD1, cannot be confirmed without DNA. This CDR3 has 15 residues. Germline CDR1 and CDR2: LGHNA and YNFKEQ. CDR3 sequence reads: CASSQDRGYTGELFF.

The CDR3 is CASRARDSYGYTF. The chain couples TRBV7-9 to TRBJ1-2; the TCRdb call, TRBD1, lacks DNA for checking. Germline lookup yields CDR1 SEHNR and CDR2 FQNEAQ (reference sequence). CDR3 length equals 13 residues.

The gene calls are TRBV6-2 or TRBV6-3 and TRBJ2-5; TCRdb selects TRBD1, and the lack of DNA leaves this call unchecked. CDR1 is MNHEY and CDR2 is SVGEGT in the germline V gene. This CDR3 comprises 13 residues. The CDR3 reads CASSHGGQETQYF.

The J gene is TRBJ1-1, the V gene TRBV7-9; TCRdb's D call of TRBD1 is untestable without DNA. Germline lookup yields CDR1 SEHNR and CDR2 FQNEAQ (reference sequence). The CDR3 is 15 amino acids. The CDR3 sequence: CASTPQKSMNTEAFF.

The chain couples TRBV4-2 to TRBJ2-5; TCRdb names TRBD2, which stays unverified in the absence of DNA. Germline V gives CDR1 LGHNA, CDR2 YNFKEQ. This CDR3 comprises 16 residues. CDR3 amino acids: CASSQLSGGSQETQYF.

This chain uses TRBV2 with TRBJ2-1; the TRBD2 assignment by TCRdb is unverifiable without DNA. This CDR3 comprises 13 residues. Germline V CDR1 and CDR2: SNHLY, FYNNEI. The CDR3 sequence is CASSGDYRNEQFF.